Following are 17 T cell receptor beta chains from one sample sequenced in a study of CD8 T cells in Susac syndrome. The RNA input was about 0.45 to 1 ug, and it was reverse transcribed with random hexamers. TCRdb independently ran MiXCR on the immunoSEQ multiplex PCR reads; one entry per CDR3 protein. The repertoire has under 250,000 distinct CDR3 sequences, about 93% of them found once; the top ten carry around 0.07%. Source material: CD4+ T cells from PBMCs. All receptors derive from a human donor with multiple sclerosis.

The chain combines TRBV6-2 or TRBV6-3 with TRBJ1-2, with D maybe TRBD1 (6 bases). Germline values: CDR1 MNHEY, CDR2 SVGEGT. The ends were cut back, 0 bases at V and 4 bases at J, with 12 bases in the middle. The CDR3 extends over 15 amino acids. CDR3 sequence (DNA): TGTGCCAGCAGTTACTCGTTCGGGGGCAGCTATGGCTACACCTTC. Residues: CASSYSFGGSYGYTF.

V and J are TRBV5-4 and TRBJ2-5; the D is unclear. Trimming pared 2 bases from V and 6 bases from J, leaving 11 bases between. CDR3 length: 13 amino acids. CDR1 and CDR2 from the germline V gene are SGHNT and YYREEE (reference sequence). CDR3 in amino acids: CASSFRDLKTQYF. The CDR3 nucleotides are TGTGCCAGCAGCTTTAGGGATTTGAAGACCCAGTACTTC.

This rearrangement joins TRBV12-3 or TRBV12-4 to TRBJ2-7; unclear D gene. This CDR3 has 17 residues. V lost 2 bases and J 4 bases, leaving 21 bases between the germline ends. In DNA form, the CDR3 reads TGTGCCAGCAGTTTAAATGTTGGTTTTTACATCAGATACGAGCAGTACTTC. This codes for CASSLNVGFYIRYEQYF.

This chain uses TRBV24-1 with TRBJ1-5; D is possibly TRBD1 (5 bases). This CDR3 comprises 15 residues. Germline V gives CDR1 KGHDR, CDR2 SFDVKD. Between the trimmed V and J ends, which lost 5 bases and 4 bases, there was a span of 14 bases. In DNA, the CDR3 is TGTGCCACCAGTGCTGACGGACGGGGGAATCAGCCCCAGCATTTT. It specifies CATSADGRGNQPQHF.

The CDR3: CASSILTLLPETQYF. The DNA of the CDR3 is TGTGCCAGCAGTATCTTGACCCTCTTACCGGAGACCCAGTACTTC. J is TRBJ2-5 and V is TRBV12-3 or TRBV12-4, with no clear D. The CDR3 has 15 amino acids. V lost 5 bases to trimming and J lost 5 bases, with 18 bases between them.

The V and J genes are TRBV7-9 and TRBJ2-6; 7 positions agree with TRBD1. Germline V gene sequence: CDR1 SEHNR, CDR2 FQNEAQ (reference sequence). Trimming cost V 3 bases and J 2 bases; bases outside gene matches: 1. This CDR3 has 15 residues. CDR3 in DNA: TGTGCCAGCAGCTTGGGACAGACTGGGGCCAACGTCCTGACTTTC. Amino acids: CASSLGQTGANVLTF.

This clonotype was picked up one time. The rearrangement joins TRBV24-1 to TRBJ2-2; D is unresolved. CDR3 length equals 13 residues. V shed 3 bases and J shed 8 bases, with 9 bases lying between them. The V gene's germline CDR1 is KGHDR and CDR2 SFDVKD. The CDR3 reads CATSDPRWGELFF. CDR3 in DNA: TGTGCCACCAGTGATCCCCGGTGGGGGGAGCTGTTTTTT.

CDR3 DNA: TGCAGCGTCCAACTGTCGGGTTCAGGGACTCGTGATGGCTACACCTTC. This encodes CSVQLSGSGTRDGYTF. The V call is TRBV29-1, the J call TRBJ1-2; weak D call: TRBD1 (5 bases). CDR1 is SQVTM and CDR2 is ANQGSEA in the germline V gene. With 6 bases removed from V and 6 bases from J, the gap between germline ends came to 26 bases. This CDR3 region has 16 residues.

Concerning this clonotype: Germline and junction disagree at one end, which may indicate a read error. The genes are TRBV10-3 and TRBJ2-3; 14 nucleotides match TRBD2. The CDR3 has 16 amino acids. CDR1 is ENHRY, CDR2 SYGVKD, per germline. CDR3 in DNA: TGTGCCATCAATGAGGGACTAGCGGGGGTCACAGATACGCAGTATTTT. Translation: CAINEGLAGVTDTQYF.

This clonotype was counted a single time. The J gene is TRBJ2-2, the V gene TRBV7-6, with a weak D call TRBD1 (6 bases). The CDR3 contains 15 residues. In germline, CDR1 is SGHVS, CDR2 FNYEAQ. With 2 bases removed from V and 3 bases from J, the gap between germline ends came to 10 bases. CDR3 in amino acids: CASSLNRADTGELFF. CDR3 bases: TGTGCCAGCAGCTTAAACAGGGCGGACACCGGGGAGCTGTTTTTT. The full variable domain, completed using reference TRBV7-6 and TRBJ2-2, is GAGVSQSPRYKVTKRGQDVALRCDPISGHVSLYWYRQALGQGPEFLTYFNYEAQQDKSGLPNDRFSAERPEGSISTLTIQRTEQRDSAMYRCASSLNRADTGELFFGEGSRLTVL.

The chain has TRBV27 and TRBJ1-1; no reliable D call. The germline V and J ends were trimmed by 6 bases and 1 base, with 12 bases remaining between them. Germline CDR1 MNHEY, CDR2 SMNVEV (reference sequence). This CDR3 is 14 amino acids long. CDR3 residues: CASSFRRTNTEAFF. CDR3 DNA sequence: TGTGCCAGCAGCTTTAGACGGACGAACACTGAAGCTTTCTTT.

This clonotype was counted a single time. J is TRBJ2-7 and V is TRBV20-1; 7 nucleotides align to TRBD2. This CDR3 has 15 amino acids. Germline V lookup: CDR1 DFQATT, CDR2 SNEGSKA (reference sequence). Losses at the gene ends were 5 bases for V and 4 bases for J; bases not matched to a gene: 14. The CDR3 sequence is CSAFPPGGRRYEQYF. As DNA, the CDR3 is TGCAGTGCTTTCCCTCCCGGGGGGAGGAGGTACGAGCAGTACTTC.

The genes are TRBV29-1 and TRBJ1-3, with a tentative D call TRBD1 (6 bases). This CDR3 contains 17 residues. Trimming shortened V by 4 bases and J by 0 bases, and 19 bases separated the two germline ends. The germline V gene has CDR1 SQVTM and CDR2 ANQGSEA. The CDR3 region has the DNA TGCAGCGTTGCAGGGGAGGGGGGTCGAAGCTCTGGAAACACCATATATTTT. It encodes CSVAGEGGRSSGNTIYF.

This chain uses TRBV20-1 with TRBJ2-4, with a tentative D call TRBD1 (6 bases). Germline loops: CDR1 DFQATT, CDR2 SNEGSKA (reference sequence). This CDR3 contains 15 residues. Here the CDR3 DNA reads TGCACCCAGTCAGGGGCCAGCCTAGCCAAAAACATTCAGTACTTC. It encodes CTQSGASLAKNIQYF.

The rearrangement links TRBV5-1 to TRBJ2-5, with 10 bases lining up with TRBD2. The CDR3 has 18 residues. V lost 0 bases to trimming and J lost 4 bases; unmatched junction nucleotides: 12. Germline V CDR1 and CDR2: SGHRS, YFSETQ. CDR3 DNA: TGCGCCAGCAGCTTGGAAAGGGGGCTAGCGGGAGAGGGAGAGACCCAGTACTTC. Its translation: CASSLERGLAGEGETQYF. Using reference TRBV5-1 and TRBJ2-5 for the parts outside the CDR3, the full variable domain is KAGVTQTPRYLIKTRGQQVTLSCSPISGHRSVSWYQQTPGQGLQFLFEYFSETQRNKGNFPGRFSGRQFSNSRSEMNVSTLELGDSALYLCASSLERGLAGEGETQYFGPGTRLLVL.

The chain is built from TRBV5-5 and TRBJ2-2; tentative D call: TRBD2 (6 bases). Trimming removed 8 bases from V and 1 base from J, with 15 bases in between. Germline CDR1 SGHKS, CDR2 YYEKEE (reference sequence). The CDR3 runs to 15 residues. The CDR3, as DNA: TGTGCCAGTCGAACCGGGGGATTGAACACCGGGGAGCTGTTTTTT. Translation: CASRTGGLNTGELFF.

The rearrangement joins TRBV5-4 to TRBJ1-4, with D hard to call. V gave up 2 bases and J gave up 0 bases, with 14 bases separating them. The CDR3 runs 17 residues. Germline V gene lookup returns CDR1 SGHNT and CDR2 YYREEE (reference sequence). CDR3: CASSLHPGVATNEKLFF. The CDR3 DNA reads as TGTGCCAGCAGCTTACACCCGGGAGTCGCAACTAATGAAAAACTGTTTTTT.